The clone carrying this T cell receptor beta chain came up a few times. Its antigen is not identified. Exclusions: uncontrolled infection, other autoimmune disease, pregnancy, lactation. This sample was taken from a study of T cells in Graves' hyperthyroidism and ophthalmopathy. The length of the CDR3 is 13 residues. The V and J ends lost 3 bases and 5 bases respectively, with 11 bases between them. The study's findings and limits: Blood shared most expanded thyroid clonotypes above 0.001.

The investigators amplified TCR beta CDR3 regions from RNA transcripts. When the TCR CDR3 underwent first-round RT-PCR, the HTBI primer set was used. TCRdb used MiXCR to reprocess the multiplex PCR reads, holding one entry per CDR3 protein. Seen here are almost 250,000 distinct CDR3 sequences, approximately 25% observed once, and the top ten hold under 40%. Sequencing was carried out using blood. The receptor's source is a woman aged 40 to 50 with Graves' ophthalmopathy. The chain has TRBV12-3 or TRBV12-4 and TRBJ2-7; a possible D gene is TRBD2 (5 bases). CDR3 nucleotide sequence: TGTGCCAGCAGTTTTGGTTGGCGGGACGAGCAGTACTTC. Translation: CASSFGWRDEQYF.